These T cell receptor beta chains were read from a single sample in a study of blood T cell repertoires in COVID-19. Libraries were prepared by immunoSEQ multiplex PCR; TCRdb keeps only in-frame clonotypes and omits some of them. The data hold roughly 100,000 clones, with roughly 90% observed a single time. The sequenced sample was peripheral blood. Receptor source: an elderly woman with acute or convalescent COVID-19. CDR3s include the opening cysteine and the closing phenylalanine or tryptophan. Each record gives: J gene, D gene, clone size, V gene, CDR3 DNA, CDR3 protein. A D gene is named only where the DNA matches it firmly. Clone sizes are given selectively: once, few, many, or a class where the clone is expanded.

j_gene: TRBJ2-3; d_gene: NA; abundance: NA; v_gene: TRBV11-3; CDR3nt: TGTGCCAGCAGCTTAACTAGCAGCACAGATACGCAGTATTTT; CDR3aa: CASSLTSSTDTQYF
j_gene: TRBJ1-1; d_gene: NA; abundance: NA; v_gene: TRBV15; CDR3nt: TGTGCCACCAGCCCCCCGAGCGGATTGAACACTGAAGCTTTCTTT; CDR3aa: CATSPPSGLNTEAFF
j_gene: TRBJ2-3; d_gene: TRBD2; abundance: NA; v_gene: TRBV7-6; CDR3nt: TGTGCCAGCACCGCTAGCGGGGCGATCACAGATACGCAGTATTTT; CDR3aa: CASTASGAITDTQYF
j_gene: TRBJ2-7; d_gene: TRBD1; abundance: NA; v_gene: TRBV19; CDR3nt: TGTGCCAGTAGTATCGGGACAGGGGGGGCCTACGAGCAGTACTTC; CDR3aa: CASSIGTGGAYEQYF
j_gene: TRBJ2-3; d_gene: TRBD2; abundance: NA; v_gene: TRBV9; CDR3nt: TGTGCCAGCAGCGGACAGCCCCCGGGACTAGCGGGGGGGCCGGGCACAGATACGCAGTATTTT; CDR3aa: CASSGQPPGLAGGPGTDTQYF
j_gene: TRBJ2-2; d_gene: TRBD1; abundance: NA; v_gene: TRBV7-3; CDR3nt: TGTGCCAGCAGCTCAAATGATAGGGGGCGAACCGGGGAGCTGTTTTTT; CDR3aa: CASSSNDRGRTGELFF
j_gene: TRBJ1-2; d_gene: NA; abundance: NA; v_gene: TRBV29-1; CDR3nt: TGCAGCGTCGACGAGATCGGGAAGGGCTACACCTTC; CDR3aa: CSVDEIGKGYTF
j_gene: TRBJ2-5; d_gene: TRBD1; abundance: few; v_gene: TRBV27; CDR3nt: TGTGCCAGCAGTCCGTGGACAGGGCTGAGAGAGACCCAGTACTTC; CDR3aa: CASSPWTGLRETQYF
j_gene: TRBJ2-7; d_gene: NA; abundance: NA; v_gene: TRBV5-1; CDR3nt: TGCGCCAGCAGCATCGGGACTCTAATCTCCTACGAGCAGTACTTC; CDR3aa: CASSIGTLISYEQYF
j_gene: TRBJ1-3; d_gene: NA; abundance: NA; v_gene: TRBV19; CDR3nt: TGTGCCACCGCGACAGGCCCTGGAAACACCATATATTTT; CDR3aa: CATATGPGNTIYF
j_gene: TRBJ1-5; d_gene: TRBD1; abundance: NA; v_gene: TRBV10-3; CDR3nt: TGTGCCAGTAAACAGGGGGCGGATCAGCCCCAGCATTTT; CDR3aa: CASKQGADQPQHF
j_gene: TRBJ2-3; d_gene: TRBD2; abundance: NA; v_gene: TRBV3-1/TRBV3-2; CDR3nt: TGTGCCAGCAGCCTTGCGGGGGGGTCAAGCACAGATACGCAGTATTTT; CDR3aa: CASSLAGGSSTDTQYF
j_gene: TRBJ2-7; d_gene: TRBD2; abundance: NA; v_gene: TRBV5-1; CDR3nt: TGCGCCAGCAGCAGCTTAGCGGGCTACGAGCAGTACTTC; CDR3aa: CASSSLAGYEQYF
j_gene: TRBJ2-3; d_gene: NA; abundance: NA; v_gene: TRBV4-1; CDR3nt: TGCGCCAGCAGCCTTGGCGGGGAGTACACAGATACGCAGTATTTT; CDR3aa: CASSLGGEYTDTQYF
j_gene: TRBJ1-1; d_gene: TRBD1; abundance: NA; v_gene: TRBV2; CDR3nt: TGTGCCAGCCTGCCTACAGGGGGCCAGACTGAAGCTTTCTTT; CDR3aa: CASLPTGGQTEAFF
j_gene: TRBJ1-5; d_gene: NA; abundance: NA; v_gene: TRBV7-2; CDR3nt: TGTGCCAGCAGCTTAAGGGGGGGGCTCCAGCCCCAGCATTTT; CDR3aa: CASSLRGGLQPQHF
j_gene: TRBJ1-1; d_gene: TRBD1; abundance: once; v_gene: TRBV19; CDR3nt: TGTGCCAGTAAGGACAGGTTTAACACTGAAGCTTTCTTT; CDR3aa: CASKDRFNTEAFF
j_gene: TRBJ1-5; d_gene: TRBD1; abundance: few; v_gene: TRBV6-5; CDR3nt: TGTGCCAGCACCAGAACAGGGGGCGATCAGCCCCAGCATTTT; CDR3aa: CASTRTGGDQPQHF
j_gene: TRBJ2-3; d_gene: TRBD2; abundance: NA; v_gene: TRBV11-3; CDR3nt: TGTGCCAGCAGTGTTGGACTAGCGGGGGATTATACGCAGTATTTT; CDR3aa: CASSVGLAGDYTQYF
j_gene: TRBJ2-4; d_gene: NA; abundance: NA; v_gene: TRBV15; CDR3nt: TGTGCCACCAGCAAAGGGGATTTAAACATTCAGTACTTC; CDR3aa: CATSKGDLNIQYF
j_gene: TRBJ2-7; d_gene: TRBD2; abundance: NA; v_gene: TRBV4-1; CDR3nt: TGCGCCAGCAGCCAAGGGAAAGGGAGGGACGAGCAGTACTTC; CDR3aa: CASSQGKGRDEQYF
j_gene: TRBJ2-5; d_gene: NA; abundance: NA; v_gene: TRBV3-1/TRBV3-2; CDR3nt: TGTGCCAGCAGCCACGCTACGGAGACCCAGTACTTC; CDR3aa: CASSHATETQYF
j_gene: TRBJ2-2; d_gene: TRBD1; abundance: NA; v_gene: TRBV29-1; CDR3nt: TGCAGCGTTGGAAAGGGGGCAACGAACACCGGGGAGCTGTTTTTT; CDR3aa: CSVGKGATNTGELFF
j_gene: TRBJ2-7; d_gene: TRBD2; abundance: NA; v_gene: TRBV5-1; CDR3nt: TGCGCCAGCAGCCCCGGGAGGGGCCAAGTAGAGCAGTACTTC; CDR3aa: CASSPGRGQVEQYF
j_gene: TRBJ2-1; d_gene: TRBD1; abundance: NA; v_gene: TRBV5-1; CDR3nt: TGCGCCAGCAGCTTGGGAGGGACAGCCTACAATGAGCAGTTCTTC; CDR3aa: CASSLGGTAYNEQFF
j_gene: TRBJ1-2; d_gene: NA; abundance: few; v_gene: TRBV6-6; CDR3nt: TGTGCCAGCAGTCTACTGGGAGACTATGGCTACACCTTC; CDR3aa: CASSLLGDYGYTF
j_gene: TRBJ2-3; d_gene: NA; abundance: NA; v_gene: TRBV2; CDR3nt: TGTGCCAGCAGCTGGGGGGACTTGGGCACAGATACGCAGTATTTT; CDR3aa: CASSWGDLGTDTQYF
j_gene: TRBJ2-3; d_gene: NA; abundance: NA; v_gene: TRBV18; CDR3nt: TGTGCCAGCTCCCCAAAAGAGGAGGGTACGCAGTATTTT; CDR3aa: CASSPKEEGTQYF
j_gene: TRBJ1-4; d_gene: NA; abundance: NA; v_gene: TRBV7-9; CDR3nt: TGTGCCAGCAGCTTAGCAGGCGGTGAAAAACTGTTTTTT; CDR3aa: CASSLAGGEKLFF
j_gene: TRBJ1-5; d_gene: NA; abundance: NA; v_gene: TRBV5-5; CDR3nt: TGTGCCAGCAGCTTGGCAGGGAATAGCAATCAGCCCCAGCATTTT; CDR3aa: CASSLAGNSNQPQHF
j_gene: TRBJ1-2; d_gene: TRBD1; abundance: NA; v_gene: TRBV19; CDR3nt: TGTGCCAGTAATCCTTTCGGGACAGGGGTTTTTGGCTACACCTTC; CDR3aa: CASNPFGTGVFGYTF
j_gene: TRBJ2-2; d_gene: TRBD2; abundance: NA; v_gene: TRBV10-1; CDR3nt: TGCGCCAGCTCGGAGCGGGAAACCGGGGAGCTGTTTTTT; CDR3aa: CASSERETGELFF
j_gene: TRBJ1-6; d_gene: NA; abundance: NA; v_gene: TRBV19; CDR3nt: TGTGCCAGTAGTATTCGGACGGGGAATTCACCCCTCCACTTT; CDR3aa: CASSIRTGNSPLHF
j_gene: TRBJ1-5; d_gene: NA; abundance: NA; v_gene: TRBV19; CDR3nt: TGTGCCAGTAGTAGAGGGTATGGCAATCAGCCCCAGCATTTT; CDR3aa: CASSRGYGNQPQHF
j_gene: TRBJ2-1; d_gene: NA; abundance: few; v_gene: TRBV12-5; CDR3nt: TGTGCTAGTGGTTTGGCTCCAGGGGGGTGGTACAATGAGCAGTTCTTC; CDR3aa: CASGLAPGGWYNEQFF
j_gene: TRBJ2-7; d_gene: NA; abundance: NA; v_gene: TRBV18; CDR3nt: TGTGCCAGCTCACCAAAACAGGCCTACGAGCAGTACTTC; CDR3aa: CASSPKQAYEQYF
j_gene: TRBJ1-6; d_gene: NA; abundance: NA; v_gene: TRBV7-9; CDR3nt: TGTGCCAGCAGCTTAATGTCAGGGTTGATTTCACCCCTCCACTTT; CDR3aa: CASSLMSGLISPLHF
j_gene: TRBJ1-2; d_gene: NA; abundance: NA; v_gene: TRBV12-3/TRBV12-4; CDR3nt: TGTGCCAGCAGGAGAGAGTATGGCTACACCTTC; CDR3aa: CASRREYGYTF
j_gene: TRBJ1-2; d_gene: TRBD1; abundance: NA; v_gene: TRBV19; CDR3nt: TGTGCCAGTAGTATCGGGACAGGGGCAGGGTATGGCTACACCTTC; CDR3aa: CASSIGTGAGYGYTF
j_gene: TRBJ1-6; d_gene: TRBD1; abundance: NA; v_gene: TRBV6-1; CDR3nt: TGTGCCAGCAGTGGGACAGGGGGAGTCTATAATTCACCCCTCCACTTT; CDR3aa: CASSGTGGVYNSPLHF
j_gene: TRBJ2-7; d_gene: TRBD2; abundance: NA; v_gene: TRBV5-1; CDR3nt: TGCGCCAGCAGCTTGGCCGGGGGGGAGGCCTACGAGCAGTACTTC; CDR3aa: CASSLAGGEAYEQYF
j_gene: TRBJ2-6; d_gene: NA; abundance: few; v_gene: TRBV29-1; CDR3nt: TGCAGCGTTGATGAGAGGTTCTCTGGGGCCAACGTCCTGACTTTC; CDR3aa: CSVDERFSGANVLTF
j_gene: TRBJ2-7; d_gene: TRBD1; abundance: once; v_gene: TRBV6-6; CDR3nt: TGTGCCAGCAGTTACGGGACAGCCCGCTCCTACGAGCAGTACTTC; CDR3aa: CASSYGTARSYEQYF
j_gene: TRBJ1-2; d_gene: TRBD1; abundance: NA; v_gene: TRBV10-1; CDR3nt: TGCGCCAGCAGGGGGACAGGTTCCGGCTACACCTTC; CDR3aa: CASRGTGSGYTF
j_gene: TRBJ2-5; d_gene: TRBD1; abundance: NA; v_gene: TRBV11-2; CDR3nt: TGTGCCAGCAGCAAGGGACAGGCGTACCAAGAGACCCAGTACTTC; CDR3aa: CASSKGQAYQETQYF
j_gene: TRBJ2-7; d_gene: NA; abundance: few; v_gene: TRBV21-1; CDR3nt: TGTGCCAGCAGCACCCCGGACAGGGACCCTTTC; CDR3aa: CASSTPDRDPF
j_gene: TRBJ1-3; d_gene: NA; abundance: NA; v_gene: TRBV10-3; CDR3nt: TGTGCCATCAGTGAGTCGATCCAGGGTGCAGGAAACACCATATATTTT; CDR3aa: CAISESIQGAGNTIYF
j_gene: TRBJ2-2; d_gene: TRBD1; abundance: NA; v_gene: TRBV5-1; CDR3nt: TGCGCCAGCAGCAGATCCGGGACAGGGTCCCGGGAGCTGTTTTTT; CDR3aa: CASSRSGTGSRELFF